A selection of T cell receptor beta chains follows, all from one sample in a study of blood T cells in healthy people across ages. TCRdb called the 5' RACE reads again in MiXCR, with one record for every CDR3 protein. This sample yields more than 800,000 distinct CDR3 sequences, of which 29% are seen a single time; roughly a sixth belongs to the top ten. The specimen was blood. These receptors came from a woman older than 75 in good health. The CDR3 runs from the conserved cysteine through the conserved F or W. D genes are given only for firm matches. Size is omitted from some rows. Given values are once, few, many or a class for expanded clones.

14,TRBV6-6,many,TRBJ1-6,.,TGTGCCAGCAGTGGGACACCAAATAATTCACCCCTCCACTTT,CASSGTPNNSPLHF
21,TRBV6-1,few,TRBJ2-5,TRBD2,TGTGCCAGCAGAAAAGAAGCCCACCGACTAGCGGGGGGGCGAAGTGAAGAGACCCAGTACTTC,CASRKEAHRLAGGRSEETQYF
15,TRBV3-1,once,TRBJ1-2,.,TGTGCCAGCAGCCAAGGCGGGACCCGGGTCGAAGGCTACACCTTC,CASSQGGTRVEGYTF
13,TRBV6-1,many,TRBJ2-7,.,TGTGCCAGCAGTGCCGCGGGGGCGAACGAGCAGTACTTC,CASSAAGANEQYF
16,TRBV18,.,TRBJ2-3,TRBD2,TGTGCCAGCTCACCAGTAGCGGGAGAACTCACAGATACGCAGTATTTT,CASSPVAGELTDTQYF
12,TRBV28,.,TRBJ2-3,.,TGTGCCAGCAGTTGGGGGGCAAATACGCAGTATTTT,CASSWGANTQYF
14,TRBV20-1,many,TRBJ2-5,.,TGCAGTGCTAGAGATGGGTCTAGCCAAGAGACCCAGTACTTC,CSARDGSSQETQYF
14,TRBV6-2/TRBV6-3,few,TRBJ1-6,.,TGTGCCAGCAGTTACTCGGGGTTGAGTTCACCCCTCCACTTT,CASSYSGLSSPLHF
14,TRBV29-1,many,TRBJ2-1,TRBD2,TGCAGCGTTGTTGTCCCTAGCGGGGGGTGGAAGCAGTTCTTC,CSVVVPSGGWKQFF
15,TRBV6-5,many,TRBJ2-4,.,TGTGCCAGCAGTCCCCCCGGGGAAAGAAAAAACATTCAGTACTTC,CASSPPGERKNIQYF
17,TRBV7-9,.,TRBJ2-3,.,TGTGCCAGCAGAGAAACCGGGTACGACCACCTCACAGATACGCAGTATTTT,CASRETGYDHLTDTQYF
14,TRBV28,few,TRBJ2-3,.,TGTGCCAGCAGTTCCCCCGGGGATCTTGGAGGGCAGTATTTT,CASSSPGDLGGQYF
14,TRBV20-1,few,TRBJ1-2,TRBD1,TGCAGTGCTAAGGGACAGAATTATGGGTATGGCTGCACCTTC,CSAKGQNYGYGCTF
16,TRBV7-2,many,TRBJ2-6,.,TGTGCCAGCAGCTTAGAACCGGGCGCTGGGGCCAACGTCCTGACTTTC,CASSLEPGAGANVLTF
14,TRBV12-3/TRBV12-4,.,TRBJ2-2,.,TGTGCCAGCAGCCTGGGAGGTGTTGCCGGGGAGCTGTTTTTT,CASSLGGVAGELFF
16,TRBV5-6,.,TRBJ2-1,TRBD2,TGTGCCAGCAGCTTGTCCCCTAGCGGGAGGGGTAATGAGCAGTTCTTC,CASSLSPSGRGNEQFF
15,TRBV5-1,many,TRBJ2-1,TRBD1,TGCGCCAGCAGCCTACAGGGGGATTCCTACAATGAGCAGTTCTTC,CASSLQGDSYNEQFF
17,TRBV12-3/TRBV12-4,.,TRBJ1-1,.,TGTGCCAGCAGTCTAAACCGGAACAGCGGTAGCTACACTGAAGCTTTCTTT,CASSLNRNSGSYTEAFF
15,TRBV7-9,few,TRBJ1-1,.,TGTGCCAGCAGCTTAACAGGGCTAGGGAACACTGAAGCTTTCTTT,CASSLTGLGNTEAFF
15,TRBV6-1,many,TRBJ2-3,TRBD2,TGTGCCAGCAGTGGACCTAGCGGCAGCACAGATACGCAGTATTTT,CASSGPSGSTDTQYF